Shown below are 9 T cell receptor beta chains from a single sample sequenced in a study of blood T cells in healthy people across ages. Using a J-beta primer mix together with a sample-barcoded 5' primer, a second PCR was run for about 7 to 12 cycles. TCRdb re-called the 5' RACE reads through MiXCR, storing one row per CDR3 protein. The sample contains under 950,000 distinct CDR3 sequences, 20% to 25% of which appear only once. The specimen was blood. All receptors come from a man in his 70s in good health.

This clonotype was detected only a few times. The rearrangement joins TRBV27 to TRBJ2-3, with a weak D call TRBD1 (6 bases). Looked up from germline, CDR1 is MNHEY and CDR2 is SMNVEV (reference sequence). CDR3 size: 18 residues. V dropped 0 bases and J dropped 0 bases, with 16 bases sitting between them. The CDR3 DNA sequence: TGTGCCAGCAGTTTATCGGGCCGACAGGACCTGAGCACAGATACGCAGTATTTT. It translates to CASSLSGRQDLSTDTQYF.

This clonotype came up once. CDR3 DNA sequence: TGCGCCAGCAGCCAAGAGGTCAGGAATGAGCAGTTCTTC. This sequence encodes CASSQEVRNEQFF. The chain has TRBV4-3 and TRBJ2-5; no clear D. Gene TRBJ2-1 matches the end of the DNA better, so the J call may be wrong. The CDR3 consists of 13 residues. Germline V gives CDR1 LGHNA, CDR2 YSLEER.

There are a few counts of this clonotype. The chain uses TRBV6-5 and TRBJ1-6, with D tentatively TRBD1 (5 bases). This CDR3 is 18 amino acids long. V shed 0 bases and J shed 4 bases, with 16 bases lying between them. Germline CDR1 and CDR2: MNHEY and SVGAGI. In nucleotides, the CDR3 is TGTGCCAGCAGTTACTCGAGTCAGGGTTCACGGTATAATTCACCCCTCCACTTT. Translation gives CASSYSSQGSRYNSPLHF.

This clonotype appeared a single time. The V call is TRBV18, the J call TRBJ2-3, with D possibly matching TRBD1 (5 bases). The germline V gene has CDR1 KGHSH and CDR2 LQKENI. The CDR3 loop spans 16 amino acids. The V and J ends lost 5 bases and 0 bases respectively, with 15 bases between them. The CDR3 region is CASSSGHDLSTDTQYF. CDR3 in DNA: TGTGCCAGCTCATCTGGACACGATCTTAGCACAGATACGCAGTATTTT.

The rearrangement uses TRBV2 and TRBJ1-1, with D possibly matching TRBD1 (5 bases). Per germline, CDR1 SNHLY and CDR2 FYNNEI. The CDR3 loop spans 15 amino acids. With 1 base removed from V and 5 bases from J, the gap between germline ends came to 14 bases. CDR3 sequence reads: CASSEDVGGLTEAFF. For the CDR3, the DNA is TGTGCCAGCAGTGAAGATGTCGGGGGGTTAACTGAAGCTTTCTTT.

The V and J genes are TRBV29-1 and TRBJ1-1, with unresolved D. CDR1 SQVTM and CDR2 ANQGSEA come from the germline V gene. V lost 2 bases and J lost 5, with 15 bases in between. This CDR3 is built from 14 residues. The CDR3 DNA is TGCAGCGTTGAATTGGCCCTCGGTGGGACTGAAGCTTTCTTT. It yields the protein CSVELALGGTEAFF. The variable domain in full, completed from reference TRBV29-1 and TRBJ1-1, reads SAVISQKPSRDICQRGTSLTIQCQVDSQVTMMFWYRQQPGQSLTLIATANQGSEATYESGFVIDKFPISRPNLTFSTLTVSNMSPEDSSIYLCSVELALGGTEAFFGQGTRLTVV.

This clonotype was seen only a few times. J is TRBJ2-5 and V is TRBV20-1; D remains unclear. Trimming removed 0 bases from V and 4 bases from J, with 6 bases in between. There are 12 residues in the CDR3. The germline gives CDR1 DFQATT, CDR2 SNEGSKA (reference sequence). DNA for the CDR3: TGCAGTGCTAGAGATCATCGAGAGACCCAGTACTTC. This codes for CSARDHRETQYF.

This clonotype was counted only a few times. The J gene is TRBJ1-6, the V gene TRBV5-1, with TRBD1 as a possible D gene (5 bases). This CDR3 contains 16 residues. The germline V gene has CDR1 SGHRS and CDR2 YFSETQ. The V gene lost 4 bases and the J gene lost 3 bases, with 14 bases spanning the gap. This chain's CDR3 is CASSGKGTDYNSPLHF. CDR3 coding DNA: TGCGCCAGCAGCGGAAAGGGGACGGACTATAATTCACCCCTCCACTTT.

Comments on this clonotype: At one boundary the junction diverges from the germline segment, which might be a read error. The gene calls are TRBV29-1 and TRBJ1-4, with D possibly TRBD1 on 5 matching bases. CDR1 and CDR2 from the germline V gene are SQVTM and ANQGSEA. This CDR3 contains 12 residues. As DNA, the CDR3 is TGCAGCGTTTGGACAAGAAATGAAACACTGTTTTTT. Translating it yields CSVWTRNETLFF.